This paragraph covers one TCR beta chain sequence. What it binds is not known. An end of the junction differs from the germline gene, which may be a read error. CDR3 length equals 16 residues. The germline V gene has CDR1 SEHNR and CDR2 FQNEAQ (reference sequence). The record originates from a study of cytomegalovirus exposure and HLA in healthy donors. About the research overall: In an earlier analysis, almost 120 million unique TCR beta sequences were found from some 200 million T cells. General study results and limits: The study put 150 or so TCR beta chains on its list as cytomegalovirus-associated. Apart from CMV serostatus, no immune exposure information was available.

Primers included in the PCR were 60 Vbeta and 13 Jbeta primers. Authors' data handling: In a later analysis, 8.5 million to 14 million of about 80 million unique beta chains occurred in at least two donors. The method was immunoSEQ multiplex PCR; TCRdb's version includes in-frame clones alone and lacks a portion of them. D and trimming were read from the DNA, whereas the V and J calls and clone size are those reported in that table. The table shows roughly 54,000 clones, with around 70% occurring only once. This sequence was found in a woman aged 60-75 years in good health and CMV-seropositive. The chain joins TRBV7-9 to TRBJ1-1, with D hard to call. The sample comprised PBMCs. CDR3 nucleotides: TGTTCCAGCAGCTTAGAGGCAGGCCACCCTAACACTGAAGCTTTCTTT. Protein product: CSSSLEAGHPNTEAFF.